The present TCR beta chain was sequenced within a study of T cells in Graves' hyperthyroidism and ophthalmopathy. This clonotype was observed at least ten times. V lost 0 bases to trimming and J lost 0 bases, with 6 bases between them. This CDR3 comprises 14 residues. From germline, CDR1 is ENHRY and CDR2 SYGVKD. Using RNA transcripts as the source, TCR beta CDR3 regions were amplified. A first-round RT-PCR of the TCR CDR3 used the HTBI primer set. TCRdb used MiXCR to reprocess the multiplex PCR reads, holding one entry per CDR3 protein. The table includes about 690,000 distinct CDR3 sequences, 17% detected once.

V usage is TRBV10-3 and J usage is TRBJ2-7, with no clear D. This sequence was found in a man in his fifties with Graves' hyperthyroidism. Source material: blood. This chain's CDR3 is CAISESGFSYEQYF. CDR3 in DNA: TGTGCCATCAGTGAGTCCGGATTCTCCTACGAGCAGTACTTC.